One sample yielded the 9 T cell receptor beta chains listed below, sequenced in a study of T cell changes during pregnancy in multiple sclerosis. This table comes from immunoSEQ multiplex PCR, and its TCRdb copy is limited to in-frame clones, with some not included. This table holds tens of thousands of clones, 90% found once. The sequenced sample was peripheral blood, obtained in the third trimester of pregnancy. The source is a female donor in good health, enrolled as a control in a pregnancy study.

V and J are TRBV2 and TRBJ2-7; possible D gene TRBD1, 6 bases. V was shortened by 4 bases and J by 4 bases, with 11 bases between the two germline ends. Germline-derived CDR1 and CDR2 are SNHLY and FYNNEI. This CDR3 is built from 13 residues. The CDR3 nucleotides read TGTGCCAGCAGTGCCGGACAGATTTACGAGCAGTACTTC. This codes for CASSAGQIYEQYF.

The J gene is TRBJ2-5, the V gene TRBV5-1; TRBD2 might be the D (6 bases). Germline V gene sequence: CDR1 SGHRS, CDR2 YFSETQ. The CDR3 length is 15 residues. Trimming took 2 bases from V and 2 from J, leaving 13 bases between them. The CDR3 here is CASSFGLTQQETQYF. The CDR3, as DNA: TGCGCCAGCAGCTTCGGACTAACTCAACAAGAGACCCAGTACTTC.

Only one count was recorded for this clone. This sequence joins TRBV5-1 and TRBJ2-1, with TRBD2 as a possible D gene (6 bases). There are 15 residues in the CDR3. Between the trimmed V and J ends, which lost 3 bases and 5 bases, there was a span of 15 bases. Germline-derived CDR1 and CDR2 are SGHRS and YFSETQ. The CDR3 sequence: CASSYPWTTNNEQFF. The CDR3 region has the DNA TGCGCCAGCAGCTACCCTTGGACTACTAACAATGAGCAGTTCTTC. The full variable domain, rest sourced from reference TRBV5-1 and TRBJ2-1, is KAGVTQTPRYLIKTRGQQVTLSCSPISGHRSVSWYQQTPGQGLQFLFEYFSETQRNKGNFPGRFSGRQFSNSRSEMNVSTLELGDSALYLCASSYPWTTNNEQFFGPGTRLTVL.

V is TRBV6-5 and J is TRBJ2-7, with TRBD1 identical over 9 bases. This CDR3 has 16 residues. With 0 bases clipped from V and 2 bases from J, the junction kept 5 bases outside the gene matches. CDR1 is MNHEY, CDR2 SVGAGI, per germline. This CDR3 is CASSYSRRDRAYEQYF. The CDR3 DNA reads TGTGCCAGCAGTTACTCGAGGAGGGACAGGGCCTACGAGCAGTACTTC.

This clone was counted once. V and J are TRBV14 and TRBJ2-2; 8 positions agree with TRBD2. The CDR3 spans 18 residues. The V gene end was trimmed by 2 bases and the J gene end by 2 bases; junction bases not matched to a gene: 10. The germline V gene has CDR1 SGHDN and CDR2 FVKESK. CDR3 nucleotides: TGTGCCAGCAGCCAAATCCCCGCCGGGACTAGAAACACCGGGGAGCTGTTTTTT. It codes for CASSQIPAGTRNTGELFF. The entire variable domain, with the rest obtained from reference TRBV14 and TRBJ2-2, is as follows: EAGVTQFPSHSVIEKGQTVTLRCDPISGHDNLYWYRRVMGKEIKFLLHFVKESKQDESGMPNNRFLAERTGGTYSTLKVQPAELEDSGVYFCASSQIPAGTRNTGELFFGEGSRLTVL.

This CDR3 reads CASSPLENQPQHF. CDR3 DNA sequence: TGTGCCAGCTCTCCCCTAGAAAATCAGCCCCAGCATTTT. J is TRBJ1-5 and V is TRBV18, with D unclear. The CDR3 has 13 residues. The V and J ends lost 6 bases and 4 bases respectively, with 10 bases between them. Germline V gene sequence: CDR1 KGHSH, CDR2 LQKENI.

The chain is built from TRBV19 and TRBJ2-2; 13 bases line up with TRBD2. In germline, CDR1 is LNHDA, CDR2 SQIVND (reference sequence). The CDR3 extends over 17 amino acids. V shed 1 base, J shed 4 bases, and the junction held 3 bases outside the gene matches. In DNA, the CDR3 is TGTGCCAGTAGTATAGGACTAGCGGGGGGTACCACCGGGGAGCTGTTTTTT. Translated: CASSIGLAGGTTGELFF.

A single count supports this clone. Written as DNA, the CDR3 is TGTGCCAGCAGTTTGGGTGTTAGCGGTCTCTACGAGCAGTACTTC. Translation: CASSLGVSGLYEQYF. The rearrangement joins TRBV6-6 to TRBJ2-7; D perhaps matches TRBD2 (6 bases). Germline V gene sequence: CDR1 MNHNY, CDR2 SVGAGI (reference sequence). V lost 4 bases to trimming and J lost 3 bases, with 16 bases between them. The CDR3 sequence is 15 residues long.

This clone was picked up one time. V is TRBV7-9 and J is TRBJ1-4, with D possibly TRBD1 on 5 matching bases. Deletions cut 5 bases from V and 4 bases from J, with 11 bases between. Germline V lookup: CDR1 SEHNR, CDR2 FQNEAQ (reference sequence). CDR3 length equals 14 residues. CDR3 amino acids: CASSMDGGNEKLFF. The CDR3, as DNA: TGTGCCAGCAGCATGGACGGGGGTAATGAAAAACTGTTTTTT.